These 21 T cell receptor beta chains share one sample of origin, sequenced in a study of tumor and adjacent non-tumor tissue in lung cancer. This sample's RNA came from whole unsorted tissue. The library came from three nested PCR rounds adapted from ARM-PCR protocols. Using its own MiXCR run on the multiplex PCR reads, TCRdb lists one record per CDR3 protein. The table includes 220,000 or so distinct CDR3 sequences, 70% to 75% detected once. What was sequenced was lung tumor tissue. The source of these receptors is a man in his 60s with non-small cell lung cancer.

With regard to this clonotype: A junction end diverges from the germline sequence, so it may reflect a read error. This sequence joins TRBV11-2 and TRBJ1-2, with 9 bases fitting TRBD1. This CDR3 is 12 amino acids long. Germline V CDR1 and CDR2: SGHAT, FQNNGV. The CDR3 bases are TGTGCCAGCAGCTGGACAGGGGATGGTTACACCTTC. It is translated as CASSWTGDGYTF.

The chain combines TRBV6-1 with TRBJ1-1; no clear D gene. Trimming removed 7 bases at V and 5 bases at J, with 8 bases between. The germline V gene encodes CDR1 MNHNS and CDR2 SASEGT. This CDR3 region has 11 residues. The CDR3 region is CASTEETEAFF. The CDR3 nucleotides read TGTGCCAGCACTGAGGAAACTGAAGCTTTCTTT.

In regard to this clonotype: This is likely a read error, given that the CDR3 carries no conserved phenylalanine or tryptophan at its end. The limits of the CDR3 on the DNA are not certain, so only TCRdb's listed CDR3 is given. The V and J genes are TRBV4-1 and TRBJ1-2; the D call in the table, TRBD1, was not verified against the DNA. With termini counted, the CDR3 has 15 amino acids. Germline V gene lookup returns CDR1 MGHRA and CDR2 YSYEKL. The CDR3 sequence: CASSQGQTGGYGYTL.

The CDR3 reads CTAFQDCNEQFF. The CDR3 DNA sequence: TGCACTGCCTTCCAGGACTGCAATGAGCAGTTCTTC. The chain employs TRBV20-1 and TRBJ2-1, with a tentative D call TRBD2 (5 bases). The CDR3 is 12 residues long. Germline-derived CDR1 and CDR2 are DFQATT and SNEGSKA (reference sequence).

About this clonotype: A read error may explain this, as a much larger clone is one base away. The V and J genes are TRBV4-3 and TRBJ2-7; 8 bases fit TRBD1. This CDR3 comprises 16 residues. From germline, CDR1 is LGHNA and CDR2 YSLEER. Germline trimming cut 4 bases from V and 3 bases from J; bases unmatched to any gene: 11. The CDR3 nucleotides read TGCGCCAGCAGCCTCCTCGGACAGGGTCCCCGCTACGAGCAGTACTTC. Its protein is CASSLLGQGPRYEQYF.

Notes on this clonotype: A much bigger clone sits one base away, suggesting this may be a read error. CDR3 amino acids: CGAPRGGVNTEAFF. The CDR3 bases are TGCGGCGCTCCCCGTGGGGGAGTGAACACTGAAGCTTTCTTT. The genes are TRBV29-1 and TRBJ1-1, with D perhaps matching TRBD1 (5 bases). This CDR3 is built from 14 residues. Germline CDR1 reads SQVTM; CDR2 reads ANQGSEA.

Points on this clonotype: A much larger clonotype is one base distant, so this may be a read error. The chain joins TRBV12-3 or TRBV12-4 to TRBJ1-1, with 10 bases fitting TRBD1. This CDR3 region has 15 residues. The DNA of the CDR3 is TGTGCCAGCACCCGCTGGACAGGGGGAAACACTGATGCTTTCTTT. Translating it yields CASTRWTGGNTDAFF.

Concerning this clonotype itself: The junction departs from germline at one end; a sequencing error may be responsible. The rearrangement links TRBV11-2 to TRBJ1-1; 8 bases agree with TRBD1. The germline V gene encodes CDR1 SGHAT and CDR2 FQNNGV. The CDR3 loop spans 14 amino acids. CDR3 residues: CASSSGQGRSEAFF. The CDR3 DNA is TGCGCCAGCAGCTCCGGACAGGGACGATCCGAAGCTTTCTTT.

Concerning this clonotype: Mismatch with germline at one junction end may stem from a read error. The V gene is TRBV11-2, the J gene TRBJ2-6; a possible D gene is TRBD1 (5 bases). The CDR3 has 19 residues. Germline V gene data show CDR1 as SGHAT and CDR2 as FQNNGV. CDR3: CASSLVPTGRPSGANFLTF. The CDR3 DNA follows: TGTGCCAGCAGCTTAGTTCCAACGGGCAGGCCCTCTGGGGCCAACTTCCTGACTTTC. The whole variable domain, filled in from reference TRBV11-2 and TRBJ2-6, reads EAGVAQSPRYKIIEKRQSVAFWCNPISGHATLYWYQQILGQGPKLLIQFQNNGVVDDSQLPKDRFSAERLKGVDSTLKIQPAKLEDSAVYLCASSLVPTGRPSGANFLTFGAGSRLTVL.

The CDR3 sequence is CASSRELYEQYF. Here the CDR3 DNA reads TGTGCCAGCAGTAGGGAGCTCTACGAGCAGTACTTC. The gene calls are TRBV6-2 or TRBV6-3 and TRBJ2-7; D may be TRBD2 (5 bases). Germline V gene lookup returns CDR1 MNHEY and CDR2 SVGEGT. Deletions cut 5 bases from V and 3 bases from J, with 8 bases between. There are 12 residues in the CDR3.

The chain recombines TRBV4-2 with TRBJ2-1; 7 bases line up with TRBD2. From germline, CDR1 is LGHNA and CDR2 YNFKEQ. This CDR3 is 16 amino acids long. V was clipped by 0 bases and J by 6 bases; unmatched bases: 8. Here the CDR3 reads CASSQEGGGTANEQFF. CDR3 nucleotide sequence: TGTGCCAGCAGCCAAGAAGGCGGGGGTACCGCCAATGAGCAGTTCTTC.

In the case of this clonotype: Sequence at one end of the junction differs from germline and may be a read error. Written as DNA, the CDR3 is TGTGCCAGCAGCCTAGATCCAGAGTCGGTATATGAGCAGTTCTTC. Amino acid sequence: CASSLDPESVYEQFF. The chain has TRBV11-2 and TRBJ2-1; no definite D call. The CDR3 has 15 amino acids. The germline CDR1 and CDR2 sequences are SGHAT and FQNNGV.

With respect to this clonotype: At one end, the junction sequence differs from germline, possibly due to a read error. This chain joins TRBV20-1 and TRBJ2-3; 7 bases map to TRBD2. Looked up from germline, CDR1 is DFQATT and CDR2 is SNEGSKA (reference sequence). CDR3 length: 16 residues. CDR3 sequence reads: CSAREWEGGSTATRYF. As DNA, the CDR3 is TGCAGTGCTAGAGAATGGGAGGGTGGGAGCACAGCTACGCGGTATTTT.

A word on this clonotype: It may be a read error: a sequence one base away is much more abundant. V gene TRBV6-5 combines with J gene TRBJ2-5; tentative D call: TRBD2 (6 bases). Trimming cost V 5 bases and J 9 bases, with 22 bases left between them. From germline, CDR1 is MNHEY and CDR2 SVGAGI. This CDR3 has 15 amino acids. CDR3 loop: CASSPRLGAIEAQYF. The CDR3 DNA reads TGTGCCAGCAGTCCTCGACTAGGGGCAATCGAGGCCCAGTACTTC.

As to this clonotype: Sequence at one end of the junction differs from germline and may be a read error. In DNA, the CDR3 is TGTGCCAGCAGCTTTAGCGGGGGGAACACAGATACGCTGTATTTT. Translated: CASSFSGGNTDTLYF. The chain links TRBV7-9 to TRBJ2-3; TRBD2 matches 10 bases. Germline values: CDR1 SEHNR, CDR2 FQNEAQ (reference sequence). There are 15 residues in the CDR3.

In the case of this clonotype: The CDR3 carries no conserved terminal phenylalanine or tryptophan, so it likely arises from a read error. The gene calls are TRBV12-3 or TRBV12-4 and TRBJ2-5; 7 bases align to TRBD1. The CDR3 runs to 13 residues. The CDR3 region has the DNA TGTGCCAGCAGTTTGGGACAGAGGGAGATCCAGTACTTA. Translating it yields CASSLGQREIQYL.

By share, this clonotype counts as medium-sized. V gene TRBV6-5 combines with J gene TRBJ1-1; tentative D call: TRBD1 (5 bases). Per germline, CDR1 MNHEY and CDR2 SVGAGI. The CDR3 is 16 amino acids. Deletions cut 2 bases from V and 4 bases from J, with 17 bases between. The CDR3 protein is CASSYAQGGFGTEAFF. CDR3 nucleotide sequence: TGTGCCAGCAGTTACGCTCAGGGAGGTTTCGGCACTGAAGCTTTCTTT.

On this clonotype: Here the CDR3 omits its conserved ending phenylalanine or tryptophan, so a read error is the likely source. V gene TRBV6-6 combines with J gene TRBJ2-6, with D maybe TRBD2 (6 bases). Germline V gene sequence: CDR1 MNHNY, CDR2 SVGAGI (reference sequence). The CDR3 is 15 amino acids. This CDR3 reads CASSYTSSGANVLTL. In nucleotides, the CDR3 is TGTGCCAGCAGTTACACTAGCTCTGGGGCCAATGTCCTGACTTTA.

The rearrangement uses TRBV29-1 and TRBJ2-7, with TRBD2 as a possible D gene (6 bases). V gave up 1 base and J gave up 3 bases, with 10 bases separating them. CDR3 length: 13 amino acids. Germline CDR1 is SQVTM and CDR2 is ANQGSEA. CDR3 coding DNA: TGCAGCGTTGAAGGCGGGACTTTCTACGAGCAGTACGTC. Translation: CSVEGGTFYEQYV.

This chain links TRBV11-1 with TRBJ2-1, with D perhaps TRBD2 (5 bases). CDR3 size: 17 residues. Germline V lookup: CDR1 SGHAT, CDR2 FQDESV (reference sequence). CDR3 in amino acids: CTCSLSRLAGGNNEQFF. The CDR3 DNA follows: TGTACCTGCAGCTTATCTCGGCTAGCAGGAGGCAACAATGAGCAGTTCTTC.

With respect to this clonotype: Here the CDR3 omits its conserved ending phenylalanine or tryptophan, so a read error is the likely source. In DNA, the CDR3 is TGTGCCAGTAGCTTGGTACGGGGAGGCCAGTACATC. Protein sequence: CASSLVRGGQYI. V and J are TRBV28 and TRBJ2-5; D is perhaps TRBD2 (6 bases). Germline CDR1 and CDR2: MDHEN and SYDVKM. This CDR3 is 12 amino acids long. V gave up 9 bases and J gave up 10 bases, with 18 bases separating them.